A single sample gave rise to the 3 T cell receptor beta chains below, sequenced in a study of cytomegalovirus exposure and HLA in healthy donors. The PCR had 60 Vbeta and 13 Jbeta primers. Measured with immunoSEQ multiplex PCR; TCRdb has only the in-frame clones, and not every one. This listing includes 40,000 to 60,000 clones. Sequences were obtained from PBMCs. These receptors were taken from a female donor in good health and CMV-seronegative.

The J gene is TRBJ2-2, the V gene TRBV19, with TRBD1 as a possible D gene (6 bases). Trimming left V 5 bases short and J 4 bases short, with 20 bases between. The length of the CDR3 is 17 residues. Germline CDR1 LNHDA, CDR2 SQIVND (reference sequence). The CDR3, as DNA: TGTGCCAGTAGTCATATTACAGGGAGCTGGGCCACCGGGGAGCTGTTTTTT. This translates into CASSHITGSWATGELFF.

The chain links TRBV28 to TRBJ1-2; 7 bases are shared with TRBD1. This CDR3 contains 14 residues. The J segment lost 4 bases and the V segment lost 1 base, leaving 3 bases of the junction unmatched. Germline V gene lookup returns CDR1 MDHEN and CDR2 SYDVKM. The DNA of the CDR3 is TGTGCCAGCAGTTTATTGGCAGGGGGCTATGGCTACACCTTC. Encoded protein: CASSLLAGGYGYTF.

V is TRBV29-1 and J is TRBJ1-2; 10 positions match TRBD1. This CDR3 has 15 residues. V shed 0 bases, J shed 4 bases, and the junction held 5 bases outside the gene matches. CDR1 and CDR2 from the germline V gene are SQVTM and ANQGSEA. The CDR3 DNA follows: TGCAGCGTTGAAGATCGGGACAGGGGAGCCTATGGCTACACCTTC. Amino acids: CSVEDRDRGAYGYTF. The complete variable domain, with remaining parts taken from reference TRBV29-1 and TRBJ1-2, reads SAVISQKPSRDICQRGTSLTIQCQVDSQVTMMFWYRQQPGQSLTLIATANQGSEATYESGFVIDKFPISRPNLTFSTLTVSNMSPEDSSIYLCSVEDRDRGAYGYTFGSGTRLTVV.